The 18 T cell receptor beta chains below were found in one sample sequenced in a study of vaccination and CD4 T cells after COVID-19. Cultured CD4+ T cells had their DNA profiled by the Oncomine TCR Beta short-read assay. MiXCR was run by TCRdb on the PCR reads, yielding one entry per CDR3 protein. The sample has 8,400 or so distinct CDR3 sequences; roughly 50% are singletons. Their recognized antigens are unknown. Treatment described: roughly 10-day PBMC culture with coronavirus spike peptide pools or control peptides (ViraFEST assay). The source material was CD4+ T cells from blood, cultured in vitro. Receptors were obtained from a human donor who had recovered from COVID-19.

The chain is built from TRBV5-4 and TRBJ1-2; 7 nucleotides agree with TRBD1. Trimming at V came to 0 bases and at J to 1 base, leaving 3 bases not matched to a gene. The CDR3 loop spans 15 amino acids. Germline V gene data show CDR1 as SGHNT and CDR2 as YYREEE (reference sequence). CDR3 DNA sequence: TGTGCCAGCAGCTTGGAAGGGGGCATTAACTATGGCTACACCTTC. Translation gives CASSLEGGINYGYTF.

The chain links TRBV25-1 to TRBJ1-2; D is unresolved. CDR1 and CDR2 (germline): MGHDK, SYGVNS. Trimming took off 1 base at V and 8 bases at J, with 11 bases between the two ends. The CDR3 is 13 residues long. The CDR3 spells CASSEFGLGGYTF. In DNA form, the CDR3 reads TGTGCCAGCAGTGAATTTGGCCTCGGAGGCTACACCTTC.

There are a few counts of this clonotype. The J gene is TRBJ2-3, the V gene TRBV15; 10 bases line up with TRBD2. The V and J ends lost 5 bases and 5 bases, in that order; junction bases with no gene match: 13. Per germline, CDR1 LNHNV and CDR2 YYDKDF (reference sequence). The length of the CDR3 is 17 residues. The CDR3 loop reads CATSGGGLADRIDTQYF. In DNA, the CDR3 is TGTGCCACCAGCGGGGGTGGACTAGCGGACCGGATAGATACGCAGTATTTT. Complete variable domain (other parts from reference TRBV15 and TRBJ2-3): DAMVIQNPRYQVTQFGKPVTLSCSQTLNHNVMYWYQQKSSQAPKLLFHYYDKDFNNEADTPDNFQSRRPNTSFCFLDIRSPGLGDTAMYLCATSGGGLADRIDTQYFGPGTRLTVL.

This clonotype has just a few counts. The chain links TRBV6-5 to TRBJ2-3; weak D call: TRBD2 (7 bases). Trimming cost V 2 bases and J 7 bases, with 16 bases left between them. The CDR3 runs to 15 residues. Germline V gives CDR1 MNHEY, CDR2 SVGAGI. The CDR3 coding sequence is TGTGCCAGCAGTTACCTGCCGGGGGGCGTAAATACGCAGTATTTT. This translates into CASSYLPGGVNTQYF.

The chain uses TRBV6-2 or TRBV6-3 and TRBJ2-7; D perhaps matches TRBD1 (5 bases). V dropped 5 bases and J dropped 0 bases, with 14 bases sitting between them. Germline lookup yields CDR1 MNHEY and CDR2 SVGEGT. This CDR3 comprises 15 residues. DNA of the CDR3: TGTGCCAGCAGTCAGCCTCACAGGTTCTCCTACGAGCAGTACTTC. Protein sequence: CASSQPHRFSYEQYF.

The V gene is TRBV7-9, the J gene TRBJ2-1; maybe TRBD1 (5 bases). This CDR3 is built from 15 residues. The germline V gene has CDR1 SEHNR and CDR2 FQNEAQ (reference sequence). Trimming pared 4 bases from V and 7 bases from J, leaving 17 bases between. The DNA of the CDR3 is TGTGCCAGCAGCTCTAACAGGTACACACAGAATGAGCAGTTCTTC. This encodes CASSSNRYTQNEQFF.

This chain joins TRBV12-3 or TRBV12-4 and TRBJ2-1; weak D call: TRBD1 (6 bases). The CDR3 consists of 16 residues. V was pared by 3 bases and J by 3 bases, with 15 bases between. The CDR3 DNA reads TGTGCCAGCAGTTTGCGACAGGTCGCTGGCTACAATGAGCAGTTCTTC. Amino acids: CASSLRQVAGYNEQFF.

This clonotype was observed once. This chain uses TRBV5-6 with TRBJ1-1; D is uncertain. The CDR3 runs to 14 residues. V gave up 2 bases and J gave up 1 base, with 9 bases separating them. Per germline, CDR1 SGHDT and CDR2 YYEEEE. For the CDR3, the DNA is TGTGCCAGCAGCTTTGGCCAGAAGAACACTGAAGCTTTCTTT. Its protein product is CASSFGQKNTEAFF.

This clonotype was seen only a few times. V is TRBV20-1 and J is TRBJ2-5; 9 bases agree with TRBD2. Per the germline V gene, CDR1 is DFQATT and CDR2 is SNEGSKA (reference sequence). There are 15 residues in the CDR3. The V gene end was trimmed by 0 bases and the J gene end by 4 bases; junction bases not matched to a gene: 6. The CDR3 here is CSAREFGGGGETQYF. The CDR3 nucleotides are TGCAGTGCTAGAGAATTTGGCGGGGGGGGAGAGACCCAGTACTTC.

V and J are TRBV6-5 and TRBJ2-1; D call uncertain. CDR1 MNHEY and CDR2 SVGAGI come from the germline V gene. Trimming left V 2 bases short and J 5 bases short, with 7 bases between. This CDR3 region has 13 residues. DNA for the CDR3: TGTGCCAGCAGTTACGGGATTAACAATGAGCAGTTCTTC. It translates to CASSYGINNEQFF.

The J gene is TRBJ2-1, the V gene TRBV24-1; tentatively, D is TRBD1 (5 bases). The CDR3 totals 15 residues. V gave up 6 bases and J gave up 2 bases, with 13 bases separating them. The germline gives CDR1 KGHDR, CDR2 SFDVKD. The CDR3 coding sequence is TGTGCCACCAGTACCGCCGACAGTACCTACAATGAGCAGTTCTTC. Its translation: CATSTADSTYNEQFF.

CDR3 protein: CASSAGGGYGYTF. The CDR3 bases are TGTGCCAGCAGCGCCGGGGGAGGGTATGGCTACACCTTC. This rearrangement joins TRBV2 to TRBJ1-2; D may be TRBD1 (5 bases). The CDR3 loop spans 13 amino acids. Per germline, CDR1 SNHLY and CDR2 FYNNEI. The V and J ends lost 6 bases and 5 bases respectively, with 13 bases between them. Combining the CDR3 with reference TRBV2 and TRBJ1-2 gives the whole variable domain EPEVTQTPSHQVTQMGQEVILRCVPISNHLYFYWYRQILGQKVEFLVSFYNNEISEKSEIFDDQFSVERPDGSNFTLKIRSTKLEDSAMYFCASSAGGGYGYTFGSGTRLTVV.

This clonotype was detected only a few times. The V gene is TRBV19, the J gene TRBJ2-5, with 7 bases that match TRBD1. The CDR3 extends over 14 amino acids. The germline V gene has CDR1 LNHDA and CDR2 SQIVND (reference sequence). V shed 3 bases and J 5 bases; nucleotides not matched to a gene: 6. The CDR3 DNA reads as TGTGCCAGTAGTATTTTGGACAGGACGGAGACCCAGTACTTC. Amino acids: CASSILDRTETQYF.

Here the CDR3 reads CSARPGGVWTSYEQYF. The DNA of the CDR3 is TGCAGTGCTAGACCAGGGGGCGTATGGACCTCCTACGAGCAGTACTTC. The V call is TRBV20-1, the J call TRBJ2-7; 8 bases align to TRBD1. V lost 2 bases to trimming and J lost 0 bases; unmatched junction nucleotides: 9. The CDR3 has 16 residues. Germline V gene sequence: CDR1 DFQATT, CDR2 SNEGSKA (reference sequence).

The chain carries TRBV2 and TRBJ2-7; no firm D call. The germline V and J ends were trimmed by 6 bases and 4 bases, with 16 bases remaining between them. The germline gives CDR1 SNHLY, CDR2 FYNNEI. The CDR3 is made up of 14 amino acids. CDR3 DNA sequence: TGTGCCAGCAGATTACAAGGGATCAATTACGAGCAGTACTTC. It specifies CASRLQGINYEQYF. The entire variable domain, with the rest obtained from reference TRBV2 and TRBJ2-7, is as follows: EPEVTQTPSHQVTQMGQEVILRCVPISNHLYFYWYRQILGQKVEFLVSFYNNEISEKSEIFDDQFSVERPDGSNFTLKIRSTKLEDSAMYFCASRLQGINYEQYFGPGTRLTVT.

The chain carries TRBV27 and TRBJ1-2, with D possibly being TRBD1 (6 bases). V lost 8 bases to trimming and J lost 8 bases, with 18 bases between them. Germline loops: CDR1 MNHEY, CDR2 SMNVEV (reference sequence). The CDR3 spans 13 residues. The CDR3 nucleotides read TGTGCCAGCGGGTGGGGGGCGCAGGGGGGCTACACCTTC. This sequence encodes CASGWGAQGGYTF.

The chain has TRBV6-1 and TRBJ2-3, with a weak D call TRBD2 (7 bases). CDR3 length: 15 amino acids. Germline V gene sequence: CDR1 MNHNS, CDR2 SASEGT. With 6 bases removed from V and 1 base from J, the gap between germline ends came to 14 bases. The CDR3 spells CASSPRGARTDTQYF. DNA for the CDR3: TGTGCCAGCAGCCCACGGGGGGCGCGCACAGATACGCAGTATTTT.

J is TRBJ1-3 and V is TRBV7-9; D uncertain. Germline lookup yields CDR1 SEHNR and CDR2 FQNEAQ (reference sequence). V lost 4 bases, J lost 0 bases, and 7 bases lay in between. The CDR3 is 14 amino acids. The CDR3 loop is CASSSHDSGNTIYF. Written as DNA, the CDR3 is TGTGCCAGCAGCTCCCATGACTCTGGAAACACCATATATTTT.